The entry below gives a single TCR beta chain sequence along with its context. Its matching antigen is unknown. CDR1 and CDR2 (germline): SQVTM, ANQGSEA. Trimming at V came to 7 bases and at J to 5 bases, leaving 16 bases not matched to a gene. The CDR3 consists of 16 residues. The record originates from a study of shared clonotypes between healthy human individuals. At the level of the study: A couple of women and a few men aged 18 to 49 made up the donors. A donor's plate count was three for CD4 naive and three for CD4 memory; CD8 naive had two and CD8 memory one.

The naive CD8 subset, CD45RO-negative cells positively selected for CCR7, excluded terminally differentiated effector memory CD45RA+ cells. Study-wide results and caveats: Rarefaction gave evidence that sorted-subset sequencing remained incomplete despite large depth.

Each subset's genomic DNA was shared equally among a number of immunoSEQ plates. The repertoire was sequenced with immunoSEQ multiplex PCR; TCRdb's copy has only in-frame clones and lacks some. The table includes around 1.9 million clones, more than 85% detected once. This rearrangement joins TRBV29-1 to TRBJ1-1, with 10 positions matching TRBD1. The TCR comes from a man younger than 30 in good health. Some clones in this sample may be carry-over from other donors' samples. The specimen sequenced was naive CD8+ T cells from PBMCs. CDR3 coding DNA: TGCAGCGCGTTTGTTGGAGACAGGGGGCCGATAACTGAAGCTTTCTTT. The encoded protein is CSAFVGDRGPITEAFF.